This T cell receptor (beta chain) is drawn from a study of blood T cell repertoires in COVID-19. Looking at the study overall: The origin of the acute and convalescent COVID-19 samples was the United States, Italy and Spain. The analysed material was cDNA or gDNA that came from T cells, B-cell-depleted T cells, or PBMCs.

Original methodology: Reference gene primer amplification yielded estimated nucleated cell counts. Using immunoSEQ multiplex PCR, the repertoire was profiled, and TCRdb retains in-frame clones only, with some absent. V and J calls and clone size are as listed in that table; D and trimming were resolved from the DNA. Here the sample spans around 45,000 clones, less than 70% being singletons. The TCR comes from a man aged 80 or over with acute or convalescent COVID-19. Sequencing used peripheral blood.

The CDR3 nucleotides are TGCGGCCCATCCATCGGGAAATTTCAGCCCCAGCATTTT. Translation: CGPSIGKFQPQHF. The V gene is TRBV29-1, the J gene TRBJ1-5; D is undetermined. There are 13 residues in the CDR3. In germline, CDR1 is SQVTM, CDR2 ANQGSEA.